Given below is one T cell receptor beta chain in context. This entry belongs to a study of cytomegalovirus exposure and HLA in healthy donors. TCRdb's table, derived via immunoSEQ multiplex PCR, lists solely in-frame clones and lacks some. The table has 100,000 to 150,000 clones, 89% seen once; the top ten hold roughly 2%. The V and J ends lost 5 bases and 3 bases respectively, with 14 bases between them. CDR1 SNHLY and CDR2 FYNNEI come from the germline V gene. CDR3 length: 15 residues. The donors were members of the validation cohort comprising roughly 130 subjects, separate from the approximately 710-subject first cohort.

This receptor was obtained from a woman aged 18-29 years in good health and CMV-seronegative. The sequenced material came from PBMCs. This chain connects TRBV2 to TRBJ1-5; D is ambiguous. The CDR3: CASSFSAGNNQPQHF. The CDR3 DNA follows: TGTGCCAGCAGTTTTTCGGCGGGCAACAATCAGCCCCAGCATTTT.